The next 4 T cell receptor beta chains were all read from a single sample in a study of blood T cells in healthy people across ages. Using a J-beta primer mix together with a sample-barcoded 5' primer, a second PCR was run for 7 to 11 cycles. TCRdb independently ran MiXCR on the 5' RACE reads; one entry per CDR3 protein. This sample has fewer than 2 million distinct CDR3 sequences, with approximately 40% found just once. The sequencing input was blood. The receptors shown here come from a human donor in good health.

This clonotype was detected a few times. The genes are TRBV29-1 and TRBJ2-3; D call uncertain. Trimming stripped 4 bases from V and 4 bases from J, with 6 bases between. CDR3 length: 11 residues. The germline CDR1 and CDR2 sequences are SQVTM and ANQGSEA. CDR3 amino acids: CSVGGPDTQYF. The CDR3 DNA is TGCAGCGTTGGAGGACCAGATACGCAGTATTTT.

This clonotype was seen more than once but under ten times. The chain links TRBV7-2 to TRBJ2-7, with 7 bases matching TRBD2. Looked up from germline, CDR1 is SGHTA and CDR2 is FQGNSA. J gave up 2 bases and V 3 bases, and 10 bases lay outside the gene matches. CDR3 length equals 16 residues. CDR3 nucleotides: TGTGCCAGCAGCTTGGACATCGGCGGGGGACCCTACGAGCAGTACTTC. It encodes CASSLDIGGGPYEQYF.

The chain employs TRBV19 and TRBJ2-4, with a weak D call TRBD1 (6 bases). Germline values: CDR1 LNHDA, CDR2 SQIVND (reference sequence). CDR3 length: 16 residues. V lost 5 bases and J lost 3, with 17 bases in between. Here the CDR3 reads CASSPRQVRVKNIQYF. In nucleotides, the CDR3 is TGTGCCAGTAGTCCCCGACAGGTGCGGGTCAAAAACATTCAGTACTTC.

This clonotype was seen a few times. The CDR3 DNA is TGTGCCAGCAGCGTAAGACGGGACGTAAATGAGCAGTTCTTC. Its translation: CASSVRRDVNEQFF. This sequence joins TRBV6-5 and TRBJ2-1, with D perhaps TRBD1 or TRBD2 (5 bases each). The CDR3 sequence is 14 residues long. The ends were cut back, 6 bases at V and 7 bases at J, with 16 bases in the middle. Germline values: CDR1 MNHEY, CDR2 SVGAGI.